The present entry profiles one T cell receptor beta chain with its context. Its target is unknown. Sequencing targeted TCR beta in blood CD8+ and CD4+ T cells. Random hexamers were used to reverse transcribe an amount of roughly 0.5 to 1 ug RNA. Across 54 Vbeta and 13 Jbeta, TCR beta CDR3 was amplified with immunoSEQ multiplex PCR. MiXCR, run by TCRdb on the immunoSEQ multiplex PCR reads, gives a single entry per CDR3 protein. The sample records over 100,000 distinct CDR3 sequences, about 96% being singletons. V trimming: 4 bases; J trimming: 8 bases; junction bases outside the gene matches: 12. CDR3 length: 15 amino acids. Germline CDR1 reads LGHDT; CDR2 reads YNNKEL (reference sequence). The entry originates in a study of CD8 T cells in Susac syndrome. Broader study findings: It was acknowledged by the study that relatively few individuals were included in its TCR sequencing and HLA analysis.

The sequenced sample was CD4+ T cells from PBMCs. V and J are TRBV3-1 and TRBJ1-2; 8 positions agree with TRBD1. This receptor was identified in a human donor in good health. CDR3 bases: TGTGCCAGCAGCCGAGATACAGGGGGGGCCTTAGGCTACACCTTC. It is translated as CASSRDTGGALGYTF.